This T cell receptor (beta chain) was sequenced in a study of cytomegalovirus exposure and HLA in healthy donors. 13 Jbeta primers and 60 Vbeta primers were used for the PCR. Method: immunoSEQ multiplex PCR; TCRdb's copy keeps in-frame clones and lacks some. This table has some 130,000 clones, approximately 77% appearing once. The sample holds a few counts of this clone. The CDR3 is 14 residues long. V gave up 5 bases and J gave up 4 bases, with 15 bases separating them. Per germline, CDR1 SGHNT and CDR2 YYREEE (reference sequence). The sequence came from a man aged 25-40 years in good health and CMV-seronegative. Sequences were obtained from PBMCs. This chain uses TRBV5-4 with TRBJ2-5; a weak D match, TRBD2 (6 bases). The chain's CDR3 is CASSLWGSGETQYF. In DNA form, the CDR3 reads TGTGCCAGCAGTCTCTGGGGTAGCGGAGAGACCCAGTACTTC.